These T cell receptor beta chains were read from a single sample in a study of post-analysis software for immune sequencing data. Via MiXCR, TCRdb re-called the PCR reads, giving one row per CDR3 protein. The sample lists about 820,000 distinct CDR3 sequences; 53% were seen once. Source material: blood. The receptors here all came from a girl between 5 and 17 years old with multiple sclerosis. CDR3s include the opening cysteine and the closing phenylalanine or tryptophan. The order of the fields is V gene, clone size, J gene, D gene, CDR3 protein, CDR3 DNA. The D gene is left open where the match is weak. Only part of the rows carry a size: once, few, many, or a class if the clone is expanded.

TRBV29-1,once,TRBJ1-1,TRBD1,CSAQDRGDTEAFF,TGCAGCGCCCAGGACAGGGGGGATACTGAAGCTTTCTTT
TRBV12-3/TRBV12-4,-,TRBJ2-7,TRBD1,CASSPPVGQGSYEQYF,TGTGCCAGCAGTCCGCCGGTTGGACAGGGATCCTACGAGCAGTACTTC
TRBV29-1,once,TRBJ2-1,-,CSVEAQGLRYNEQFF,TGCAGCGTTGAAGCACAGGGCTTACGCTACAATGAGCAGTTCTTC
TRBV7-2,-,TRBJ2-7,-,CASSLALAIVLYEQYF,TGTGCCAGCAGCTTAGCCCTCGCCATCGTTCTCTACGAGCAGTACTTC
TRBV15,once,TRBJ2-5,TRBD1,CATSDLDRGREETQYF,TGTGCCACCAGCGACTTGGACAGGGGGCGGGAAGAGACCCAGTACTTC
TRBV20-1,-,TRBJ2-7,-,CSANTGGPYEQYF,TGCAGCGCTAATACCGGGGGGCCCTACGAGCAGTACTTC
TRBV29-1,-,TRBJ1-5,-,CSVAAGNQPQHF,TGCAGCGTTGCAGCAGGGAATCAGCCCCAGCATTTT
TRBV5-1,-,TRBJ2-7,TRBD2,CASRFGLAGAYEQYF,TGCGCCAGCAGATTTGGACTAGCGGGGGCCTACGAGCAGTACTTC
TRBV11-2,-,TRBJ2-7,-,CASSLASVEQYF,TGTGCCAGCAGCTTAGCCTCGGTCGAGCAGTACTTC
TRBV10-1,-,TRBJ2-5,-,CASSAAGEKTQYF,TGCGCCAGCAGTGCGGCAGGGGAGAAGACCCAGTACTTC
TRBV10-3,-,TRBJ2-3,TRBD1,CAIRDRAGDTQYF,TGTGCCATCAGGGACAGGGCCGGGGATACGCAGTATTTT
TRBV6-5,few,TRBJ1-2,TRBD1,CASSYLGQDYGYTF,TGTGCCAGCAGTTACCTCGGACAGGACTATGGCTACACCTTC
TRBV3-1,-,TRBJ1-2,TRBD1,CASSPGGQGLYGYTF,TGTGCCAGCAGCCCGGGGGGACAGGGTCTCTATGGCTACACCTTC
TRBV7-9,-,TRBJ2-7,TRBD1,CASRPEPGQGAYEQYF,TGTGCCAGCAGGCCCGAACCGGGACAGGGGGCCTACGAGCAGTACTTC
TRBV29-1,-,TRBJ1-2,-,CSVNRETYGYTF,TGCAGCGTAAACAGGGAAACCTATGGCTACACCTTC
TRBV5-1,once,TRBJ2-7,-,CASSPGHRTYEQYF,TGCGCCAGCAGCCCGGGACACCGGACCTACGAGCAGTACTTC
TRBV12-3/TRBV12-4,-,TRBJ2-5,-,CASSPRVRVTAETQYF,TGTGCCAGCAGTCCTAGGGTCCGTGTTACTGCGGAGACCCAGTACTTC
TRBV20-1,-,TRBJ1-2,TRBD1,CSAKGASGYGYTF,TGCAGTGCAAAGGGGGCATCAGGCTATGGCTACACCTTC
TRBV12-5,few,TRBJ2-1,-,CASGPAGGEQFF,TGTGCTAGTGGTCCGGCCGGGGGTGAGCAGTTCTTC
TRBV20-1,-,TRBJ2-1,-,CSARGGIEGDEQFF,TGCAGTGCTAGAGGCGGGATCGAGGGTGATGAGCAGTTCTTC
TRBV12-3/TRBV12-4,-,TRBJ2-5,-,CASNPQLGGETQYF,TGTGCCAGTAACCCGCAATTGGGGGGAGAGACCCAGTACTTC
TRBV4-1,-,TRBJ2-3,-,CASSQAQGADTQYF,TGCGCCAGCAGCCAAGCACAGGGCGCAGATACGCAGTATTTT
TRBV20-1,few,TRBJ2-7,-,CSAGRVRRGAYEQYF,TGCAGTGCTGGGAGAGTCAGGAGGGGGGCCTACGAGCAGTACTTC
TRBV7-3,few,TRBJ2-1,TRBD2,CASSYDQWTSLDEQFF,TGTGCCAGCAGCTACGACCAATGGACTAGTTTGGATGAGCAGTTCTTC
TRBV6-5,-,TRBJ1-6,TRBD1,CASSIDRGMASYNSPLHF,TGTGCCAGCAGTATCGACAGGGGGATGGCCTCCTATAATTCACCCCTCCACTTT
TRBV5-1,-,TRBJ1-2,-,CASSLVRGVAGYTF,TGCGCCAGCAGCTTGGTTCGAGGGGTCGCTGGTTACACCTTC
TRBV12-3/TRBV12-4,few,TRBJ2-5,-,CASSRSWGLGETQYF,TGTGCCAGCAGCAGGTCCTGGGGCTTAGGGGAGACCCAGTACTTC
TRBV7-3,once,TRBJ1-1,TRBD1,CASSLQGTGSEAFF,TGTGCCAGCAGTTTACAGGGGACGGGATCTGAAGCTTTCTTT
TRBV18,-,TRBJ2-7,-,CASSPIPGSSYEQYF,TGTGCCAGCTCACCGATTCCAGGGAGCTCCTACGAGCAGTACTTC
TRBV20-1,-,TRBJ1-1,-,CSARAGLEAFF,TGCAGTGCTAGAGCGGGTCTTGAAGCTTTCTTT
TRBV7-3,-,TRBJ2-1,TRBD2,CASSLRLAGGPNEQFF,TGTGCCAGCAGCTTAAGACTAGCGGGAGGGCCAAATGAGCAGTTCTTC
TRBV7-2,many,TRBJ2-7,TRBD2,CASSPSGGAYEQYF,TGTGCCAGCAGCCCTAGCGGGGGGGCCTACGAGCAGTACTTC
TRBV7-9,-,TRBJ1-2,TRBD1,CASSLQTGSYGYTF,TGTGCCAGCAGCTTACAGACAGGGAGCTATGGCTACACCTTC
TRBV29-1,few,TRBJ2-7,-,CSVGPHYEQYF,TGCAGCGTTGGCCCCCACTACGAGCAGTACTTC
TRBV5-4,-,TRBJ2-3,TRBD2,CASSRRLAGGTDTQYF,TGTGCCAGCAGCCGAAGACTAGCGGGGGGAACAGATACGCAGTATTTT
TRBV7-7,-,TRBJ2-1,TRBD2,CASSSGLAAGYNEQFF,TGTGCCAGCAGCTCGGGACTAGCGGCGGGCTACAATGAGCAGTTCTTC
TRBV6-2/TRBV6-3,-,TRBJ2-5,TRBD2,CASSHNGIAGPETQYF,TGTGCCAGCAGTCACAACGGAATAGCGGGCCCAGAGACCCAGTACTTC
TRBV7-2,-,TRBJ2-2,TRBD1,CASSSATGADTGELFF,TGTGCCAGCAGCTCTGCCACAGGGGCCGACACCGGGGAGCTGTTTTTT
TRBV20-1,-,TRBJ2-1,TRBD2,CSVATSGDNNEQFF,TGCAGTGTGGCGACTAGCGGGGATAACAATGAGCAGTTCTTC
TRBV7-9,-,TRBJ1-2,TRBD1,CASTPRTGHGYTF,TGTGCCAGCACCCCCAGGACAGGCCACGGCTACACCTTC
TRBV2,-,TRBJ2-3,-,CASLRGSGTDTQYF,TGTGCCAGCCTTCGGGGGAGCGGCACAGATACGCAGTATTTT
TRBV20-1,-,TRBJ2-3,-,CSASSRIGDTQYF,TGCAGTGCTAGTTCGCGGATAGGGGATACGCAGTATTTT
TRBV7-8,-,TRBJ1-1,TRBD1,CASSFGTGLNTEAFF,TGTGCCAGCAGCTTCGGGACAGGCTTGAACACTGAAGCTTTCTTT
TRBV7-9,-,TRBJ1-6,-,CASSLKVLGSPLHF,TGTGCCAGCAGCTTAAAGGTCTTGGGTTCACCCCTCCACTTT
TRBV3-1,few,TRBJ2-7,TRBD2,CASSQTISGRDEQYF,TGTGCCAGCAGCCAAACCATTAGCGGGAGGGACGAGCAGTACTTC